These 31 T cell receptor beta chains originate from one sample sequenced in a study of T cell responses to AZD1222 COVID-19 vaccine. TCRdb's table, derived via immunoSEQ multiplex PCR, lists solely in-frame clones and lacks some. This table has 150,000 to 200,000 clones, about 87% appearing once. Sequenced material: peripheral blood, taken on day 0 of MenACWY control vaccination. The receptors derive from an adult in good health.

The rearrangement uses TRBV12-3 or TRBV12-4 and TRBJ1-2, with D hard to call. The CDR3 totals 12 residues. The V gene lost 6 bases and the J gene lost 7 bases, with 12 bases spanning the gap. This CDR3 is CASRVGSSGYTF. The CDR3 coding sequence is TGTGCCAGCAGGGTGGGGAGTTCTGGCTACACCTTC.

The J gene is TRBJ2-3, the V gene TRBV5-8; 9 positions match TRBD2. Per the germline V gene, CDR1 is SGHTS and CDR2 is YDEGEE. The CDR3 contains 14 residues. V was pared by 2 bases and J by 4 bases, with 2 bases of the junction left unmatched. The CDR3 loop reads CASSFQRGADTQYF. Written as DNA, the CDR3 is TGTGCCAGCAGCTTCCAGCGGGGGGCAGATACGCAGTATTTT.

This clone has just a few counts. CDR3 loop: CASSVGGRGISANYGYTF. The CDR3 nucleotides are TGTGCCAGCAGCGTAGGTGGCAGGGGTATCTCAGCTAACTATGGCTACACCTTC. The rearrangement links TRBV9 to TRBJ1-2; possibly TRBD1 for D (6 bases). The V gene lost 0 bases and the J gene lost 0 bases, with 18 bases spanning the gap. This CDR3 region has 18 residues. Germline V gene lookup returns CDR1 SGDLS and CDR2 YYNGEE.

This clone has more than one count but fewer than ten. The chain couples TRBV5-6 to TRBJ2-7; possibly TRBD2 for D (5 bases). Per the germline V gene, CDR1 is SGHDT and CDR2 is YYEEEE. This CDR3 region has 15 residues. Deletions cut 0 bases from V and 1 base from J, with 11 bases between. For the CDR3, the DNA is TGTGCCAGCAGCTTGGAACGGGAAATATCCTACGAGCAGTACTTC. Amino acid sequence: CASSLEREISYEQYF.

This chain connects TRBV7-9 to TRBJ2-2; D possibly corresponds to TRBD1 (6 bases). Germline V gene lookup returns CDR1 SEHNR and CDR2 FQNEAQ (reference sequence). CDR3 length equals 15 residues. V was cut by 4 bases and J by 1 base, with 10 bases left in between. DNA of the CDR3: TGTGCCAGCAGCTACGGGACACAGAACACCGGGGAGCTGTTTTTT. As protein: CASSYGTQNTGELFF.

V is TRBV7-9 and J is TRBJ2-5; D is uncertain. Germline V gene data show CDR1 as SEHNR and CDR2 as FQNEAQ (reference sequence). V was clipped by 1 base and J by 0 bases, with 6 bases between them. The CDR3 is 14 residues long. The CDR3 DNA reads TGTGCCAGCAGCTTAGAGTGGAACCAAGAGACCCAGTACTTC. Its translation: CASSLEWNQETQYF.

This chain links TRBV27 with TRBJ2-5, with D hard to call. The V and J ends lost 6 bases and 2 bases respectively, with 7 bases between them. Germline CDR1 is MNHEY and CDR2 is SMNVEV (reference sequence). CDR3 length: 12 amino acids. In DNA, the CDR3 is TGTGCCAGCAGGGACCTACAAGAGACCCAGTACTTC. This sequence encodes CASRDLQETQYF.

The rearrangement joins TRBV11-2 to TRBJ2-6; maybe TRBD2 (5 bases). The V end lost 1 base, the J end lost 4 bases, and 11 bases lay between the germline ends. Germline lookup yields CDR1 SGHAT and CDR2 FQNNGV. This CDR3 has 16 residues. This CDR3 reads CASSLVAGSGANVLTF. The CDR3 region has the DNA TGTGCCAGCAGCTTAGTTGCGGGTTCAGGGGCCAACGTCCTGACTTTC.

The chain couples TRBV27 to TRBJ2-2, with D possibly being TRBD1 or TRBD2 (5 bases each). CDR1 is MNHEY and CDR2 is SMNVEV in the germline V gene (reference sequence). Trimming pared 5 bases from V and 10 bases from J, leaving 11 bases between. This CDR3 is built from 12 residues. The CDR3 region is CASSPGTTELFF. For the CDR3, the DNA is TGTGCCAGCAGTCCAGGGACCACGGAGCTGTTTTTT.

This clone was seen a few times. The chain combines TRBV5-1 with TRBJ2-1; maybe TRBD2 (6 bases). Trimming took 0 bases from V and 0 from J, leaving 16 bases between them. The CDR3 is made up of 18 amino acids. In germline, CDR1 is SGHRS, CDR2 YFSETQ. Here the CDR3 DNA reads TGCGCCAGCAGCTTGGAACTAGCCTCCGGCCTCTCCTACAATGAGCAGTTCTTC. Residues: CASSLELASGLSYNEQFF.

The rearrangement joins TRBV7-2 to TRBJ2-4; D not resolved. Germline CDR1 reads SGHTA; CDR2 reads FQGNSA. Trimming left V 1 base short and J 0 bases short, with 16 bases between. The CDR3 has 18 amino acids. The CDR3 DNA sequence: TGTGCCAGCAGCTTAGAAGAGGACGGAAATCTAGCCAAAAACATTCAGTACTTC. Amino acids: CASSLEEDGNLAKNIQYF.

This clone came up a few times. This chain uses TRBV7-6 with TRBJ1-4; TRBD1 is a possible D gene (6 bases). Germline V CDR1 and CDR2: SGHVS, FNYEAQ. The V end lost 4 bases, the J end lost 1 base, and 10 bases lay between the germline ends. CDR3 length: 15 residues. This chain's CDR3 is CASSSTGLTNEKLFF. DNA of the CDR3: TGTGCCAGCAGCTCCACAGGGCTAACTAATGAAAAACTGTTTTTT.

On this clone: This same CDR3 is encoded by further DNA sequences in the sample. V and J are TRBV4-2 and TRBJ2-3, with D unclear. V lost 0 bases and J 0 bases, leaving 4 bases between the germline ends. Germline CDR1 LGHNA, CDR2 YNFKEQ. The CDR3 extends over 14 amino acids. The CDR3 sequence: CASSQESSTDTQYF. The CDR3 coding sequence is TGTGCCAGCAGCCAAGAATCGAGCACAGATACGCAGTATTTT.

The chain carries TRBV7-9 and TRBJ2-5; 8 bases agree with TRBD2. The CDR3 extends over 13 amino acids. V shed 5 bases, J shed 5 bases, and the junction held 4 bases outside the gene matches. Germline V gene lookup returns CDR1 SEHNR and CDR2 FQNEAQ (reference sequence). CDR3 bases: TGTGCCAGCAGCCCCGGGGGGGAGGAGACCCAGTACTTC. Translation: CASSPGGEETQYF.

Turning to this clone: Different DNA sequences within this sample yield the same CDR3. The chain employs TRBV5-1 and TRBJ2-7, with TRBD2 as a possible D gene (5 bases). Trimming stripped 1 base from V and 0 bases from J, with 8 bases between. From germline, CDR1 is SGHRS and CDR2 YFSETQ. This CDR3 spans 14 amino acids. The CDR3 nucleotides are TGCGCCAGCAGCTTGACGGGGAGCTCCTACGAGCAGTACTTC. Its protein is CASSLTGSSYEQYF.

This clone is a singleton in its sample. This chain links TRBV9 with TRBJ2-5; 8 bases align to TRBD2. The germline gives CDR1 SGDLS, CDR2 YYNGEE. The CDR3 sequence is 13 residues long. V shed 3 bases, J shed 5 bases, and the junction held 3 bases outside the gene matches. CDR3 loop: CASSEGTRETQYF. Here the CDR3 DNA reads TGTGCCAGCAGCGAGGGGACTAGGGAGACCCAGTACTTC. The whole variable domain, remainder taken from reference TRBV9 and TRBJ2-5, is DSGVTQTPKHLITATGQRVTLRCSPRSGDLSVYWYQQSLDQGLQFLIQYYNGEERAKGNILERFSAQQFPDLHSELNLSSLELGDSALYFCASSEGTRETQYFGPGTRLLVL.

This clone was counted a single time. This chain joins TRBV4-2 and TRBJ1-4, with unresolved D. V was clipped by 1 base and J by 5 bases, with 11 bases between them. Germline CDR1 is LGHNA and CDR2 is YNFKEQ. The CDR3 is 15 residues long. The DNA of the CDR3 is TGTGCCAGCAGCCAAGCCCCGGTGGGGAATGAAAAACTGTTTTTT. Residues: CASSQAPVGNEKLFF.

The rearrangement joins TRBV6-5 to TRBJ2-7; a possible D gene is TRBD2 (5 bases). The V end was cut by 4 bases, the J end by 7 bases, with 14 bases between. The CDR3 totals 13 residues. The V gene's germline CDR1 is MNHEY and CDR2 SVGAGI. The CDR3 DNA reads as TGTGCCAGCAGTTTTAGGACGGAGGATGAGCAGTACTTC. Translating gives CASSFRTEDEQYF.

V gene TRBV4-1 combines with J gene TRBJ1-1, with D possibly matching TRBD1 (5 bases). V dropped 4 bases and J dropped 3 bases, with 15 bases sitting between them. The CDR3 is made up of 15 amino acids. Per the germline V gene, CDR1 is MGHRA and CDR2 is YSYEKL. The CDR3 region is CASSLMGVGDTEAFF. The CDR3 DNA reads as TGCGCCAGCAGCCTCATGGGGGTCGGGGACACTGAAGCTTTCTTT.

The rearrangement links TRBV29-1 to TRBJ2-7; TRBD1 aligns across 8 bases. CDR3 length: 13 amino acids. From germline, CDR1 is SQVTM and CDR2 ANQGSEA. The V gene end was trimmed by 7 bases and the J gene end by 2 bases; junction bases not matched to a gene: 7. The CDR3 nucleotides are TGCAGCGCCTTGGGACAGGAGACCTACGAGCAGTACTTC. As protein: CSALGQETYEQYF.

The V gene is TRBV7-2, the J gene TRBJ1-2; D is possibly TRBD1 (5 bases). CDR1 is SGHTA, CDR2 FQGNSA, per germline. This CDR3 comprises 14 residues. The V gene lost 8 bases and the J gene lost 4 bases, with 17 bases spanning the gap. The CDR3 loop is CASALLGGSYGYTF. The CDR3 DNA sequence: TGTGCCAGCGCCCTCCTCGGGGGGAGCTATGGCTACACCTTC.

The V gene is TRBV5-6, the J gene TRBJ2-3; D not certain. The CDR3 spans 14 residues. CDR1 is SGHDT and CDR2 is YYEEEE in the germline V gene. The V end lost 2 bases, the J end lost 0 bases, and 7 bases lay between the germline ends. As DNA, the CDR3 is TGTGCCAGCAGCTTCCTGGGAAGCACAGATACGCAGTATTTT. Its translation is CASSFLGSTDTQYF.

This chain links TRBV7-8 with TRBJ1-4; D uncertain. CDR1 SGHVS and CDR2 FQNEAQ come from the germline V gene. The V and J ends lost 3 bases and 0 bases respectively, with 14 bases between them. This CDR3 has 17 residues. CDR3 sequence: CASSFFLKQTTNEKLFF. In DNA, the CDR3 is TGTGCCAGCAGCTTCTTTTTAAAACAGACAACTAATGAAAAACTGTTTTTT.

The V gene is TRBV7-2, the J gene TRBJ1-6; perhaps TRBD1 as D (6 bases). CDR1 SGHTA and CDR2 FQGNSA come from the germline V gene. Trimming stripped 6 bases from V and 7 bases from J, with 10 bases between. The CDR3 spans 13 residues. In DNA form, the CDR3 reads TGTGCCAGCAGTCCCGACAGGAATTCACCCCTCCACTTT. It is translated as CASSPDRNSPLHF. The full variable domain, with the rest looked up from reference TRBV7-2 and TRBJ1-6, is GAGVSQSPSNKVTEKGKDVELRCDPISGHTALYWYRQSLGQGLEFLIYFQGNSAPDKSGLPSDRFSAERTGGSVSTLTIQRTQQEDSAVYLCASSPDRNSPLHFGNGTRLTVT.

This sequence joins TRBV27 and TRBJ1-4; the D gene is possibly TRBD1 (6 bases). This CDR3 contains 15 residues. The germline V and J ends were trimmed by 6 bases and 4 bases, with 15 bases remaining between them. Germline V gives CDR1 MNHEY, CDR2 SMNVEV (reference sequence). The CDR3 spells CASSIRGHNNEKLFF. The DNA of the CDR3 is TGTGCCAGCAGCATCCGGGGACACAATAATGAAAAACTGTTTTTT.

V gene TRBV5-6 combines with J gene TRBJ2-4, with 7 bases identical to TRBD1. CDR1 and CDR2 (germline): SGHDT, YYEEEE. V lost 3 bases, J lost 3 bases, and 6 bases stayed unmatched. The CDR3 consists of 15 residues. CDR3 DNA: TGTGCCAGCAGCTACAGGGGATATGACAAAAACATTCAGTACTTC. The encoded protein is CASSYRGYDKNIQYF.

This clone has more than one count but fewer than ten. The chain links TRBV7-8 to TRBJ1-1; 8 bases are shared with TRBD1. This CDR3 region has 15 residues. Germline V lookup: CDR1 SGHVS, CDR2 FQNEAQ. V lost 1 base, J lost 4 bases, and 5 bases stayed unmatched. The CDR3 DNA is TGTGCCAGCAGCTTAGGTCGACAGGGGAGCACTGAAGCTTTCTTT. Its translation: CASSLGRQGSTEAFF.

The rearrangement joins TRBV4-1 to TRBJ2-4; TRBD1 aligns across 7 bases. Trimming at V came to 0 bases and at J to 8 bases, leaving 7 bases not matched to a gene. The germline V gene encodes CDR1 MGHRA and CDR2 YSYEKL. The CDR3 contains 15 residues. CDR3 loop: CASSQDSQGVYIQYF. The CDR3 DNA sequence: TGCGCCAGCAGCCAAGATAGCCAGGGGGTATACATTCAGTACTTC.

The CDR3 nucleotides read TGTGCCAGCAGCTTATTAGCGGGAGGGGTTGAGCAGTTCTTC. Translating gives CASSLLAGGVEQFF. The chain joins TRBV7-9 to TRBJ2-1; the match to TRBD2 covers 11 bases. The CDR3 has 14 amino acids. Germline trimming cut 2 bases from V and 9 bases from J; bases unmatched to any gene: 3. Germline V CDR1 and CDR2: SEHNR, FQNEAQ (reference sequence).

The V gene is TRBV7-8, the J gene TRBJ2-3, with TRBD2 identical over 8 bases. After removal of 4 bases from V and 0 bases from J, the junction contained 3 bases not matched to a gene. This CDR3 spans 15 amino acids. CDR1 SGHVS and CDR2 FQNEAQ come from the germline V gene. CDR3 nucleotide sequence: TGTGCCAGCAGCTCCCCGGGGGGGAGCACAGATACGCAGTATTTT. Encoded protein: CASSSPGGSTDTQYF. The full variable domain, in which reference TRBV7-8 and TRBJ2-3 provide the parts outside the CDR3, is GAGVSQSPRYKVAKRGQDVALRCDPISGHVSLFWYQQALGQGPEFLTYFQNEAQLDKSGLPSDRFFAERPEGSVSTLKIQRTQQEDSAVYLCASSSPGGSTDTQYFGPGTRLTVL.

J is TRBJ2-7 and V is TRBV5-1, with D maybe TRBD1 (6 bases). CDR1 SGHRS and CDR2 YFSETQ come from the germline V gene. CDR3 length: 14 amino acids. The germline V and J ends were trimmed by 3 bases and 4 bases, with 14 bases remaining between them. The CDR3 DNA reads TGCGCCAGCAGCTCAAGGGGGAAACCTTACGAGCAGTACTTC. Its translation: CASSSRGKPYEQYF.